The clone carrying this T cell receptor (beta chain) was observed a handful of times. This entry is derived from a study of T-cell memory formation after mild COVID-19. The CDR3 loop spans 12 amino acids. The germline gives CDR1 SGHAT, CDR2 FQNNGV. The ends were cut back, 3 bases at V and 5 bases at J, with 7 bases in the middle. MiXCR, applied by TCRdb to the 5' RACE reads, yields one record per CDR3 protein. The sample holds 300,000 to 400,000 distinct CDR3 sequences, around 13% seen once. The rearrangement uses TRBV11-2 and TRBJ1-2; no clear D. This clonotype was sampled from a man aged 18 to 29 who had mild COVID-19 (a few samples of this study predate the infection). Cell type and time point are not known. The sequencing input was PBMCs or a T cell subset sorted from them (not recorded which). CDR3 coding DNA: TGTGCCAGCAGCTTGACCGCTTATGGCTACACCTTC. It translates to CASSLTAYGYTF.